The sample holds many counts of the clone carrying this T cell receptor beta chain. Its specificity is unknown. The data originate from a study of T cells in Graves' hyperthyroidism and ophthalmopathy. Overall study results and limits: Blood also contained most expanded thyroid clonotypes above 0.001. The authors' 13 V-J model separated ophthalmopathy from stable hyperthyroidism.

Germline CDR1 reads MNHNS; CDR2 reads SASEGT. Trimming cost V 2 bases and J 4 bases, with 11 bases left between them. This CDR3 contains 14 residues. PBMCs came from 10 ml fresh peripheral blood. TCR beta CDR3 sequences were amplified from RNA transcripts. The HTBI primer set was used in a first-round RT-PCR of the TCR CDR3. TCRdb passed the multiplex PCR reads through MiXCR, listing each CDR3 protein once. The sample lists a few hundred thousand distinct CDR3 sequences, about 20% occurring once. The sample was blood. The TCR comes from a woman under 30 with Graves' hyperthyroidism. The chain combines TRBV6-1 with TRBJ1-2, with D unclear. In DNA form, the CDR3 reads TGTGCCAGCAGTGAACAGGAGGTGGGCTATGGCTACACCTTC. It codes for CASSEQEVGYGYTF.